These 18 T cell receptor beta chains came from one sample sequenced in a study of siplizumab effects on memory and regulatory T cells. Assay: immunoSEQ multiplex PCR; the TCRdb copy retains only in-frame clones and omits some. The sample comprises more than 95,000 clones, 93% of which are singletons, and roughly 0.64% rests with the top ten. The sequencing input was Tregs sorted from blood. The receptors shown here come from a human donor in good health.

As DNA, the CDR3 is TGCGCCAGCAGCTTACAGGGGTCTGGCTACACCTTC. It yields the protein CASSLQGSGYTF. The chain is built from TRBV5-1 and TRBJ1-2; 7 bases map to TRBD1. The CDR3 spans 12 residues. Germline V lookup: CDR1 SGHRS, CDR2 YFSETQ. The J segment lost 7 bases and the V segment lost 2 bases, leaving 2 bases of the junction unmatched.

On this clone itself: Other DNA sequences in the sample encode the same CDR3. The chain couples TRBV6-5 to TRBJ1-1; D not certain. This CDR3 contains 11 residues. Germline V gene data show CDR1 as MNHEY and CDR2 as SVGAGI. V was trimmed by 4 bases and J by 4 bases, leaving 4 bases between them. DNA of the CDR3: TGTGCCAGCAGTTCGCGCACTGAAGCTTTCTTT. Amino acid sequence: CASSSRTEAFF.

The CDR3 protein is CASSDEGAGANVLTF. The CDR3 DNA sequence: TGTGCCAGCAGTGACGAGGGGGCTGGGGCCAACGTCCTGACTTTC. The chain carries TRBV27 and TRBJ2-6; TRBD1 is a possible D gene (6 bases). CDR3 length equals 15 residues. V lost 5 bases, J lost 2 bases, and 10 bases lay in between. Germline V gives CDR1 MNHEY, CDR2 SMNVEV (reference sequence).

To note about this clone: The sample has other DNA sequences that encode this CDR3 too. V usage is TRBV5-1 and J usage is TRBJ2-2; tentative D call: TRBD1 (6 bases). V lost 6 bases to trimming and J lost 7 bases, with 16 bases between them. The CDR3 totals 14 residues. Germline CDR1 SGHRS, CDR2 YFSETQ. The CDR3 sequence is CASNIGGRNGELFF. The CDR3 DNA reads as TGCGCCAGCAATATAGGGGGTCGGAACGGGGAGCTGTTTTTT.

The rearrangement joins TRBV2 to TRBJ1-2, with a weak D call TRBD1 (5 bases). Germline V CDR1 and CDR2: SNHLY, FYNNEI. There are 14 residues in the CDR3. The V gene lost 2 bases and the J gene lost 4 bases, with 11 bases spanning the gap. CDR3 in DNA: TGTGCCAGCAGTGAACAGGGATCCCTCTATGGCTACACCTTC. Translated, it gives CASSEQGSLYGYTF.

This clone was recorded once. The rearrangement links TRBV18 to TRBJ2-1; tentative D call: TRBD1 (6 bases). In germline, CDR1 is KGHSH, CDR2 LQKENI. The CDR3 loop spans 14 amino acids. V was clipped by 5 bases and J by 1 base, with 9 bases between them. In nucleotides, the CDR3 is TGTGCCAGCTCAAGAACAGGGTCCTACAATGAGCAGTTCTTC. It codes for CASSRTGSYNEQFF.

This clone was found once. The CDR3 region has the DNA TGTGCCAGCAGTGAATTAGCGGGGGGGCTACCCCCTCACGAGCAGTACTTC. This gives the protein CASSELAGGLPPHEQYF. The chain links TRBV6-1 to TRBJ2-7; 11 positions match TRBD2. V shed 2 bases, J shed 5 bases, and the junction held 11 bases outside the gene matches. The CDR3 is made up of 17 amino acids. The germline CDR1 and CDR2 sequences are MNHNS and SASEGT.

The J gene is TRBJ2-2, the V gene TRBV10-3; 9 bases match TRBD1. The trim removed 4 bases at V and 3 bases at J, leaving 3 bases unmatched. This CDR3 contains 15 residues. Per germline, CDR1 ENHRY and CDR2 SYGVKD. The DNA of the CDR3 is TGTGCCATCAGTGCAGGACAGGGGTACACCGGGGAGCTGTTTTTT. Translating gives CAISAGQGYTGELFF.

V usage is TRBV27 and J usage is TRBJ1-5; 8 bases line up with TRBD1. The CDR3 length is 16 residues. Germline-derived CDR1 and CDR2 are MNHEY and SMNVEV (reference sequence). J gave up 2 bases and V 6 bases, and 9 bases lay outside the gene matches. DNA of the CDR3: TGTGCCAGCAGCCCTACAGGGGGAATCGGCAATCAGCCCCAGCATTTT. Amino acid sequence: CASSPTGGIGNQPQHF.

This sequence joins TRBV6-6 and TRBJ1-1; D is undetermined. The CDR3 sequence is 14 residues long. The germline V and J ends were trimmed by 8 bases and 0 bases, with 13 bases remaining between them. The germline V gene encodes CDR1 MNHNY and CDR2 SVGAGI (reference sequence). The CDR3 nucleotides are TGTGCCAGCGGTCAAGGTGGGATGAACACTGAAGCTTTCTTT. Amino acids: CASGQGGMNTEAFF.

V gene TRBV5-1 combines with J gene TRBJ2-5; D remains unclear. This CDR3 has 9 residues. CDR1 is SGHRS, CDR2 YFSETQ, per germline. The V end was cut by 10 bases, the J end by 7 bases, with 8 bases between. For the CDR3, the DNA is TGCGCCTCAAGGAGGACCCAGTACTTC. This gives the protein CASRRTQYF.

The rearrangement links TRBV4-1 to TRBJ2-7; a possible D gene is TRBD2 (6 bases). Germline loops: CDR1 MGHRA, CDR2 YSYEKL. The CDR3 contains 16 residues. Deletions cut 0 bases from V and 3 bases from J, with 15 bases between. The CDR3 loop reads CASSQEGLQLFYEQYF. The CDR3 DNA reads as TGCGCCAGCAGCCAAGAGGGACTGCAACTATTCTACGAGCAGTACTTC.

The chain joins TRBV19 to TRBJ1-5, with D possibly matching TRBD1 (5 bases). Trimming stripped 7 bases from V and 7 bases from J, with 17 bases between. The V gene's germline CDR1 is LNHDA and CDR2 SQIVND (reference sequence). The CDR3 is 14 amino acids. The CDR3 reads CASTKFGGGQPQHF. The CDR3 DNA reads TGTGCCAGTACCAAATTCGGGGGGGGACAGCCCCAGCATTTT.

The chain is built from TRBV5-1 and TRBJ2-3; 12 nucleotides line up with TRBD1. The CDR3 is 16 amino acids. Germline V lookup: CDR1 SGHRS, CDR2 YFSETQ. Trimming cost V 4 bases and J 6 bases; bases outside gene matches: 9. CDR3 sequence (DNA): TGCGCCAGCAGCACCGGGACAGGGGGCTTGAGGGATACGCAGTATTTT. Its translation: CASSTGTGGLRDTQYF.

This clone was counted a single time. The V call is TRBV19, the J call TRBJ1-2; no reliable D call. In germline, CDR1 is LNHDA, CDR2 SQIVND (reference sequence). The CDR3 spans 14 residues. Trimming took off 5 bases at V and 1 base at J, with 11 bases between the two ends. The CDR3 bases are TGTGCCAGTAGTCGCGCCGGGAATAACTATGGCTACACCTTC. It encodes CASSRAGNNYGYTF.

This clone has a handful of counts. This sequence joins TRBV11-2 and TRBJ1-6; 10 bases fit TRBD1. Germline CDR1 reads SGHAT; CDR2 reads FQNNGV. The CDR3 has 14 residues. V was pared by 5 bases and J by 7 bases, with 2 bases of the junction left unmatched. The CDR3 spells CASSPGQGNSPLHF. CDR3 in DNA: TGTGCCAGCAGCCCGGGACAGGGGAATTCACCCCTCCACTTT.

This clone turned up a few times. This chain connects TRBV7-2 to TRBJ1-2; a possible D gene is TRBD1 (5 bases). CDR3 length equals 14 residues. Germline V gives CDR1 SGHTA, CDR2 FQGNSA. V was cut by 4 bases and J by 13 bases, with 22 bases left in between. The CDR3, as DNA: TGTGCCAGCAGCTACGGCGGGACTTTAGGGTACTTCACCTTC. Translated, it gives CASSYGGTLGYFTF.

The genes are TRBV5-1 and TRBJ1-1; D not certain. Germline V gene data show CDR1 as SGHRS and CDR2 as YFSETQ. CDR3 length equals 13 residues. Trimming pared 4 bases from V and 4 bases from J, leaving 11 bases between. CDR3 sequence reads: CASSPPWGTEAFF. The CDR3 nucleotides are TGCGCCAGCAGCCCGCCCTGGGGCACTGAAGCTTTCTTT.